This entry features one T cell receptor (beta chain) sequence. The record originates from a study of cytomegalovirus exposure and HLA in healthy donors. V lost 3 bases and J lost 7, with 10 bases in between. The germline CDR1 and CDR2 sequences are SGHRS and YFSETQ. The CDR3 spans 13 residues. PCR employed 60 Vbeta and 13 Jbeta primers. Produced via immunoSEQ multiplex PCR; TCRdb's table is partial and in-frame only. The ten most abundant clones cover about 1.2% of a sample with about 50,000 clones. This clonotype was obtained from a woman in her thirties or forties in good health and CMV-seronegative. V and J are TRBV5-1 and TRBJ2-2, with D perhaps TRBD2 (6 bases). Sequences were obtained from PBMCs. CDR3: CASSSEGHGELFF. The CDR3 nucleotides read TGCGCCAGCAGCTCGGAGGGCCACGGGGAGCTGTTTTTT.